This is a list of T cell receptor beta chains from one sample in a study of vaccination and CD4 T cells after COVID-19. Antigens for these TCRs are unknown. TCRdb recomputed calls from the PCR reads with MiXCR, one row per CDR3 protein. The sample includes 10,000 to 12,000 distinct CDR3 sequences, around three fifths of them seen just once. The sequenced sample was CD4+ T cells from blood, cultured in vitro. These receptors came from a human donor who had recovered from COVID-19. The CDR3 runs from the conserved cysteine through the conserved F or W. The D gene is left open where the match is weak. Expanded clones are given a class, and other clones once, few, many or no size at all.

>TRBV20-1|TRBJ1-5|.|.
CSAKTGSNQPQHF
TGCAGTGCCAAGACGGGCTCCAATCAGCCCCAGCATTTT
>TRBV6-5|TRBJ1-4|.|TRBD1
CASSSTTGGGEKLFF
TGTGCCAGCAGTTCCACAACAGGGGGAGGTGAAAAACTGTTTTTT
>TRBV15|TRBJ2-1|once|.
CATSQDNEQFF
TGTGCCACCAGCCAGGACAATGAGCAGTTCTTC
>TRBV6-2/TRBV6-3|TRBJ1-5|.|TRBD1
CAHRAGGSNQPQHF
TGTGCCCACCGGGCAGGGGGCAGCAATCAGCCCCAGCATTTT
>TRBV21-1|TRBJ2-3|.|.
CASSKLGADTQYF
TGTGCCAGCAGCAAATTGGGGGCGGATACGCAGTATTTT
>TRBV29-1|TRBJ2-5|.|.
CSINRAAETQYF
TGCAGCATCAACAGGGCGGCGGAGACCCAGTACTTC
>TRBV6-1|TRBJ1-2|few|.
CASSESHSLLSYGYTF
TGTGCCAGCAGTGAATCTCACAGCCTCCTTAGCTATGGCTACACCTTC
>TRBV9|TRBJ2-2|.|TRBD1
CASSRLQGPGELFF
TGTGCCAGCAGCCGATTACAGGGGCCCGGGGAGCTGTTTTTT
>TRBV5-4|TRBJ2-7|.|TRBD2
CASSLGTSVPYEQYF
TGTGCCAGCAGCTTAGGGACTAGCGTACCCTACGAGCAGTACTTC
>TRBV24-1|TRBJ1-2|.|TRBD1
CATSDGDRYGRGYTF
TGTGCCACCAGTGATGGGGACAGGTATGGTCGTGGCTACACCTTC
>TRBV6-1|TRBJ1-2|.|.
CASSGLAATDYNGYTF
TGTGCCAGCAGTGGTCTGGCAGCGACGGATTACAATGGCTACACCTTC
>TRBV7-2|TRBJ2-5|.|TRBD2
CASSLGPGGGGQETQYF
TGTGCCAGCAGCTTAGGACCCGGTGGGGGAGGGCAAGAGACCCAGTACTTC
>TRBV20-1|TRBJ2-5|few|TRBD1
CSAADRGGETQYF
TGCAGTGCCGCTGACAGGGGAGGAGAGACCCAGTACTTC
>TRBV4-2|TRBJ1-1|.|.
CASSPRGGQENTEAFF
TGTGCCAGCAGCCCCAGAGGGGGGCAAGAAAACACTGAAGCTTTCTTT
>TRBV24-1|TRBJ2-2|.|.
CATSDLGGPANTGELFF
TGTGCCACCAGTGATTTGGGGGGGCCCGCGAACACCGGGGAGCTGTTTTTT